The present T cell receptor (beta chain) was sequenced within a study of blood T cell repertoires in COVID-19. Study background: COVID-19 samples from acute and convalescent phases originated in the United States, Italy and Spain. Sources were T cells, B-cell-depleted T cells, or PBMCs; the material itself was cDNA or gDNA.

The CDR3 has 15 amino acids. The germline CDR1 and CDR2 sequences are SNHLY and FYNNEI. V lost 3 bases, J lost 7 bases, and 9 bases stayed unmatched. Profiled with immunoSEQ multiplex PCR; TCRdb holds only in-frame clones, not every one. Among under 250,000 clones listed, 80% to 85% were seen once. Sample: peripheral blood. The chain has TRBV2 and TRBJ2-5; TRBD2 aligns across 9 bases. This clonotype was obtained from a young woman with acute or convalescent COVID-19. The chain's CDR3 is CASSDIAGASGTQYF. CDR3 in DNA: TGTGCCAGCAGTGATATAGCGGGAGCCTCAGGGACCCAGTACTTC.